This T cell receptor (beta chain) is from a study of cytomegalovirus exposure and HLA in healthy donors. Of note for this clone: What it binds is unknown.

Notes on the study in general: Sequences of the TCR beta chain were said to predict the HLA-A and HLA-B alleles of most subjects accurately. Most CMV-associated TCR beta chains were later found to appear HLA-restricted.

Primers: 60 Vbeta forward and 13 Jbeta reverse. TCRdb keeps only in-frame clones here, not all; method: immunoSEQ multiplex PCR. The sample carries 160,000 or so clones, almost 80% recorded once. CDR3 length equals 16 residues. The germline V gene encodes CDR1 LNHDA and CDR2 SQIVND (reference sequence). Trimming removed 4 bases from V and 8 bases from J; junction bases left unmatched: 13. The receptor was isolated from a man aged 40-49 years in good health and CMV-seropositive. Sequencing input: PBMCs. The chain links TRBV19 to TRBJ2-1; 8 bases map to TRBD2. The CDR3 DNA sequence: TGTGCCAGTAGTACAAGACGGGCGGGAGGCGGGGATGAGCAGTTCTTC. This encodes CASSTRRAGGGDEQFF.